This T cell receptor (beta chain) is from a study of PD-L1 blockade in urothelial cancer. Germline V gene sequence: CDR1 LNHDA, CDR2 SQIVND (reference sequence). Trimming left V 2 bases short and J 0 bases short, with 17 bases between. CDR3 length equals 19 residues. Here immunoSEQ multiplex PCR was the method, and the copy in TCRdb shows in-frame clones only, minus some. Of some 49,000 clones listed, approximately 90% are singletons. This clonotype was obtained from a man in his fifties or sixties with urothelial cancer. This specimen consisted of PBMCs, obtained around atezolizumab (anti-PD-L1) treatment. V is TRBV19 and J is TRBJ1-6; no clear D. The CDR3 sequence is CASSIKGRGLLSYNSPLHF. The CDR3 nucleotides are TGTGCCAGTAGTATAAAAGGAAGAGGGTTGCTCTCCTATAATTCACCCCTCCACTTT.